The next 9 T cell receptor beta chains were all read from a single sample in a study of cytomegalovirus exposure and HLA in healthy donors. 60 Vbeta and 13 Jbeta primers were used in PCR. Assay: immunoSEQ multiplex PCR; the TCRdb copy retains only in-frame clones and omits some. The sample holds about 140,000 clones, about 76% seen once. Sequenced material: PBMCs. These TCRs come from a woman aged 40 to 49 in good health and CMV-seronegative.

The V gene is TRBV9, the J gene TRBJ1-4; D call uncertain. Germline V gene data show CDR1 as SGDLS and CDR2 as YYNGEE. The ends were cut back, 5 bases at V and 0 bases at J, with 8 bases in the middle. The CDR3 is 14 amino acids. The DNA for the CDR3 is TGTGCCAGCAGTAAACAGTCAACTAATGAAAAACTGTTTTTT. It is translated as CASSKQSTNEKLFF.

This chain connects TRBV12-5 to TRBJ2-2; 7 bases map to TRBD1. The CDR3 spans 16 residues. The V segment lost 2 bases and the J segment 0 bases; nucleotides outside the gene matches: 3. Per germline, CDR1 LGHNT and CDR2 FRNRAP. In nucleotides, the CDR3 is TGTGCTAGTGGTTTGCAGCAGGGGGCGAACACCGGGGAGCTGTTTTTT. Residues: CASGLQQGANTGELFF.

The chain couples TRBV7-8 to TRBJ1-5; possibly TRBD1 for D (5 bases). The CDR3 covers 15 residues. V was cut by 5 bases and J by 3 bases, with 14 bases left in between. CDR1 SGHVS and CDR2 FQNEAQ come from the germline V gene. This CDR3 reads CASSRLSGVNQPQHF. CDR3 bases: TGTGCCAGCAGCCGTTTATCGGGGGTCAATCAGCCCCAGCATTTT.

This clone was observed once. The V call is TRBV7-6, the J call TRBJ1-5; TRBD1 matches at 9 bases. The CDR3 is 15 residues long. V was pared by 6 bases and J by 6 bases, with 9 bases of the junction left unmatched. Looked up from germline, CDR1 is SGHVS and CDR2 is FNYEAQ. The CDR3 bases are TGTGCCAGCAGTTCACAGGGGGCCATCGGTCAGCCCCAGCATTTT. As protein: CASSSQGAIGQPQHF. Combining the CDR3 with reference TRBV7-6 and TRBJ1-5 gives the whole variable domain GAGVSQSPRYKVTKRGQDVALRCDPISGHVSLYWYRQALGQGPEFLTYFNYEAQQDKSGLPNDRFSAERPEGSISTLTIQRTEQRDSAMYRCASSSQGAIGQPQHFGDGTRLSIL.

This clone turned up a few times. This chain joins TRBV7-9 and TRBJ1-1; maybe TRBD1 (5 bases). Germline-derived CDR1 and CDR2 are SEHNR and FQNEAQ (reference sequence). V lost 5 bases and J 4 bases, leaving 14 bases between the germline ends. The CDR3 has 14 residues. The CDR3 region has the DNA TGTGCCAGCAGCCCCTTTCAGGGTGGCACTGAAGCTTTCTTT. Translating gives CASSPFQGGTEAFF. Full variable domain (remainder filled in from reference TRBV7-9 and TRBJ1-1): DTGVSQNPRHKITKRGQNVTFRCDPISEHNRLYWYRQTLGQGPEFLTYFQNEAQLEKSRLLSDRFSAERPKGSFSTLEIQRTEQGDSAMYLCASSPFQGGTEAFFGQGTRLTVV.

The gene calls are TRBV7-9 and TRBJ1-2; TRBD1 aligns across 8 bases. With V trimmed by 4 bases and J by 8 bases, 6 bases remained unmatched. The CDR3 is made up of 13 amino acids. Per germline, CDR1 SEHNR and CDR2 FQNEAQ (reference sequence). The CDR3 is CASSSGQDRGYTF. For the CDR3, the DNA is TGTGCCAGCAGCTCGGGACAGGACCGCGGCTACACCTTC.

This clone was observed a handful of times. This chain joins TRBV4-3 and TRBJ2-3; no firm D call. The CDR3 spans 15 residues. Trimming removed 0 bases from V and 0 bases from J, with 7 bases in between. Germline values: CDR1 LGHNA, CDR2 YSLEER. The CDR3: CASSQELISTDTQYF. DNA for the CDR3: TGCGCCAGCAGCCAAGAACTTATCAGCACAGATACGCAGTATTTT.

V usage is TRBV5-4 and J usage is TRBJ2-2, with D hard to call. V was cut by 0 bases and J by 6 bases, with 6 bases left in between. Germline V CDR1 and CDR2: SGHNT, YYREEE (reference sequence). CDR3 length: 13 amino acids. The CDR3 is CASSLAVSGELFF. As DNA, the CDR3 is TGTGCCAGCAGCTTGGCAGTCTCCGGGGAGCTGTTTTTT.

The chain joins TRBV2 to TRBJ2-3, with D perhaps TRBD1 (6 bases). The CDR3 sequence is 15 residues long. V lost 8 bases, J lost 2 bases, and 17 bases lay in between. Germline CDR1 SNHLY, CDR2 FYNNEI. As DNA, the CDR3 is TGTGCCAGCTGGAACCAGGACAGACACACAGATACGCAGTATTTT. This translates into CASWNQDRHTDTQYF.